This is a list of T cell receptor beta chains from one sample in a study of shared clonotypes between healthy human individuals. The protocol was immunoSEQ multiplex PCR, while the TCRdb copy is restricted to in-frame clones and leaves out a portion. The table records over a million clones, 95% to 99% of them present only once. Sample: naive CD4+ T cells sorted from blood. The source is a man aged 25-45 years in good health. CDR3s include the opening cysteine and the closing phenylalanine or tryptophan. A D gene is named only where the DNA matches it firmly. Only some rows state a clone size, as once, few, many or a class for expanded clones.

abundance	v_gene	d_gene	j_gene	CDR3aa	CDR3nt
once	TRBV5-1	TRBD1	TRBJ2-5	CASSSITGGGETQYF	TGCGCCAGCAGCTCTATCACAGGGGGCGGAGAGACCCAGTACTTC
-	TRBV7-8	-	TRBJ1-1	CASSLVNPPLGPKNTEAFF	TGTGCCAGCAGCTTAGTTAACCCACCGTTGGGGCCGAAGAACACTGAAGCTTTCTTT
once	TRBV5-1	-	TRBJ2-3	CATGPDGNTQYF	TGCGCCACCGGGCCCGACGGAAATACGCAGTATTTT
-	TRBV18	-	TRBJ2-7	CASSSLGSSYEQYF	TGTGCCAGCTCATCCCTCGGTAGCTCCTACGAGCAGTACTTC
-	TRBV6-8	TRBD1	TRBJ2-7	CASRPSGTGGPYEQYF	TGTGCCAGCAGGCCCTCCGGGACAGGGGGCCCCTACGAGCAGTACTTC
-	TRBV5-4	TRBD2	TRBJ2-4	CASSAGTSEKNIQYF	TGTGCCAGCAGCGCCGGGACTAGCGAAAAAAACATTCAGTACTTC
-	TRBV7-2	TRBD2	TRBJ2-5	CASSQRGSGIGETQYF	TGTGCCAGCAGCCAGCGGGGTAGCGGGATTGGGGAGACCCAGTACTTC
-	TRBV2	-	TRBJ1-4	CASSVQLAAVLFF	TGTGCCAGCAGTGTCCAGTTAGCGGCGGTTCTGTTTTTT
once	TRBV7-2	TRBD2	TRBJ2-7	CASSPGRAGGNYEQYF	TGTGCCAGCAGCCCCGGGCGAGCGGGAGGTAACTACGAGCAGTACTTC
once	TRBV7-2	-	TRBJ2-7	CASSFGPRKYF	TGTGCCAGCAGCTTCGGACCGAGGAAGTACTTC
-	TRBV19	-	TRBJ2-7	CASSIGAGHQSSYEQYF	TGTGCCAGTAGTATCGGAGCTGGGCACCAATCATCATACGAGCAGTACTTC
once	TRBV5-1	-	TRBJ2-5	CASSFSGAQETQYF	TGCGCCAGCAGCTTCTCGGGGGCCCAAGAGACCCAGTACTTC
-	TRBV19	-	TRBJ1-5	CASSKGREVQPQHF	TGTGCCAGTAGTAAAGGCAGGGAGGTTCAGCCCCAGCATTTT
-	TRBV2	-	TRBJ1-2	CARGGEAGYTF	TGTGCCAGAGGGGGGGAGGCTGGCTACACCTTC
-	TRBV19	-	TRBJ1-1	CASSIDPGWNTEAFF	TGTGCCAGTAGTATAGATCCAGGTTGGAACACTGAAGCTTTCTTT
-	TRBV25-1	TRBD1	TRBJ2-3	CASSTTTGSTDTQYF	TGTGCCAGCAGTACGACGACAGGGAGCACAGATACGCAGTATTTT
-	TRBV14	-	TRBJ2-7	CASSQDRFNEQYF	TGTGCCAGCAGCCAAGATAGGTTTAACGAGCAGTACTTC
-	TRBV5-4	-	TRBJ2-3	CASSLSSDTQYF	TGTGCCAGCAGCTTGAGTTCAGATACGCAGTATTTT
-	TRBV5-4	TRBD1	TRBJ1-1	CASSLERTGNTEAFF	TGTGCCAGCAGCTTGGAACGGACAGGGAACACTGAAGCTTTCTTT
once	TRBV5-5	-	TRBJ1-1	CASSLDIGTNTEAFF	TGTGCCAGCAGCTTGGATATAGGAACGAACACTGAAGCTTTCTTT
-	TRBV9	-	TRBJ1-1	CASSPSLVGTEAFF	TGTGCCAGCAGCCCTAGTTTAGTGGGCACTGAAGCTTTCTTT
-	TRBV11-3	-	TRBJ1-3	CASSAEATGNTIYF	TGTGCCAGCAGCGCCGAGGCTACTGGAAACACCATATATTTT
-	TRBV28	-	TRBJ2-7	CASSLSPDYEQYF	TGTGCCAGCAGTTTAAGTCCAGACTACGAGCAGTACTTC
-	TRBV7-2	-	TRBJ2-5	CASSLLGHERGRAETQYF	TGTGCCAGCAGCTTATTAGGTCACGAACGGGGGCGGGCAGAGACCCAGTACTTC
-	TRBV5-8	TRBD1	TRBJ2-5	CASSGDRTQETQYF	TGTGCCAGCAGCGGGGACAGGACACAAGAGACCCAGTACTTC
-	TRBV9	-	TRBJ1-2	CASSPRYDVNYGYTF	TGTGCCAGCAGCCCCCGCTATGACGTTAACTATGGCTACACCTTC
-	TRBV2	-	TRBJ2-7	CASKGGGHEQYF	TGTGCCAGTAAAGGGGGGGGCCACGAGCAGTACTTC
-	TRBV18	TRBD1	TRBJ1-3	CASSPKGASGNTIYF	TGTGCCAGCTCACCAAAGGGGGCTTCTGGAAACACCATATATTTT
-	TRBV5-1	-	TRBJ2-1	CASSLDPSYNEQFF	TGCGCCAGCAGCTTGGATCCCTCCTACAATGAGCAGTTCTTC
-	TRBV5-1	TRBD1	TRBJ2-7	CASSLETGRYEQYF	TGCGCCAGCAGCTTGGAGACAGGGCGCTACGAGCAGTACTTC
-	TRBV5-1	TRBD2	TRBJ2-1	CASSLAPAGVSEQFF	TGCGCCAGCAGCTTGGCTCCAGCGGGAGTGAGTGAGCAGTTCTTC
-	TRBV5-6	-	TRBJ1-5	CASSSRAGGRNQPQHF	TGTGCCAGCAGCTCACGGGCGGGGGGCAGGAATCAGCCCCAGCATTTT
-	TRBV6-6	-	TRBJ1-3	CASSYEPGGLRYF	TGTGCCAGCAGTTACGAGCCAGGAGGTCTCCGGTATTTT
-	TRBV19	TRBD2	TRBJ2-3	CASSIGLAETSTDTQYF	TGTGCCAGTAGTATTGGACTAGCGGAGACTAGCACAGATACGCAGTATTTT
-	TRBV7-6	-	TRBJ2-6	CASSFETTGLGANVLTF	TGTGCCAGCAGCTTCGAAACGACAGGTCTCGGGGCCAACGTCCTGACTTTC
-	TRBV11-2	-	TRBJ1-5	CASSELGLSNQPQHF	TGTGCCAGCAGCGAGTTGGGACTTAGCAATCAGCCCCAGCATTTT
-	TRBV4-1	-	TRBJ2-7	CASSQGSGAQSYEQYF	TGCGCCAGCAGCCAAGGGTCGGGAGCCCAATCCTACGAGCAGTACTTC
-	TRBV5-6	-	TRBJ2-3	CASSPGLLGDTQYF	TGTGCCAGCAGCCCGGGACTGCTGGGGGATACGCAGTATTTT
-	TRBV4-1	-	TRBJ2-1	CASSHVLAGRYSYNEQFF	TGCGCCAGCAGCCACGTCTTGGCGGGAAGATACTCCTACAATGAGCAGTTCTTC
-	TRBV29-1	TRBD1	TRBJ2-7	CSVQGALNEQYF	TGCAGCGTACAGGGGGCTCTTAACGAGCAGTACTTC
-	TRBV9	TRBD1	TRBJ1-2	CASSVTDRDGYTF	TGTGCCAGCAGCGTAACGGACAGGGATGGCTACACCTTC
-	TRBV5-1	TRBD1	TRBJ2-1	CASKQGAPSEQFF	TGCGCCAGCAAACAGGGGGCCCCTAGTGAGCAGTTCTTC
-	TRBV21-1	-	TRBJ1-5	CASSHRGPVQPQHF	TGTGCCAGCAGCCACAGGGGGCCCGTTCAGCCCCAGCATTTT
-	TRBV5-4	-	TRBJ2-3	CASSTRGSDTQYF	TGTGCCAGCAGCACCAGGGGTTCAGATACGCAGTATTTT
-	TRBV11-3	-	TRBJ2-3	CASSLGDSSTDTQYF	TGTGCCAGCAGCTTAGGAGACAGTAGCACAGATACGCAGTATTTT
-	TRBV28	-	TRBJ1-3	CASSPFHGTLGNTIYF	TGTGCCAGCAGCCCTTTCCATGGGACGCTTGGAAACACCATATATTTT
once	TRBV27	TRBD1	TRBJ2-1	CASSLRQGSYNEQFF	TGTGCCAGCAGTCTCCGACAGGGGTCCTACAATGAGCAGTTCTTC
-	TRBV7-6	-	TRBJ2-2	CASREMNTGELFF	TGTGCCAGCAGAGAGATGAACACCGGGGAGCTGTTTTTT
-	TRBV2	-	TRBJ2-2	CASIRGINTGELFF	TGTGCCAGCATCAGGGGTATAAACACCGGGGAGCTGTTTTTT
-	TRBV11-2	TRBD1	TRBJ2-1	CASNTRQGLGNEQFF	TGTGCCAGCAACACCAGACAGGGTCTAGGGAATGAGCAGTTCTTC
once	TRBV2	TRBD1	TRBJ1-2	CASSQFGQAPSYGYTF	TGTGCCAGCAGTCAATTCGGACAGGCCCCTTCCTATGGCTACACCTTC
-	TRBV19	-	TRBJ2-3	CASSSGALTDTQYF	TGTGCCAGTAGTTCCGGGGCCTTGACAGATACGCAGTATTTT